The source of this T cell receptor (beta chain) is a study of T cells in Graves' hyperthyroidism and ophthalmopathy. This CDR3 region has 14 residues. The V gene's germline CDR1 is MDHEN and CDR2 SYDVKM. The table lists this clonotype with many counts. Relative to the germline gene, one junction end is altered; a read error may explain this. Based on clinical symptoms, serum thyroxine and TRAb, thyroid ultrasound and orbital computed tomography, diagnoses were reached. Out of approximately 10 ml of fresh peripheral blood came the PBMCs. Amplification of TCR beta CDR3 regions was performed using RNA transcripts as template. When the TCR CDR3 underwent first-round RT-PCR, the HTBI primer set was used. TCRdb reprocessed the multiplex PCR reads with MiXCR, giving one entry per CDR3 protein. Seen here are approximately 610,000 distinct CDR3 sequences, about 15% observed once, and the top ten hold roughly 4.5%.

This rearrangement joins TRBV28 to TRBJ1-2; D may be TRBD1 (6 bases). This TCR was recovered from a woman between 35 and 50 years old with Graves' ophthalmopathy. The sequencing input was blood. The CDR3 sequence: CASSIQDSNYGYAF. CDR3 in DNA: TGTGCCAGCAGTATCCAGGACAGCAACTATGGCTACGCCTTC.